A single sample gave rise to the 25 T cell receptor beta chains below, sequenced in a study of PD-L1 blockade in urothelial cancer. Repertoires were generated with immunoSEQ multiplex PCR, while TCRdb's copy carries only in-frame clones and drops some. The sample has about 74,000 clones, around 80% seen once. The sequencing used PBMCs, collected around atezolizumab (anti-PD-L1) treatment. The receptors derive from a man aged 65-85 years with urothelial cancer.

The chain has TRBV19 and TRBJ2-7, with TRBD2 matching over 13 bases. Germline V gene sequence: CDR1 LNHDA, CDR2 SQIVND (reference sequence). With 4 bases clipped from V and 3 bases from J, the junction kept 6 bases outside the gene matches. The CDR3 is made up of 16 amino acids. CDR3 nucleotides: TGTGCCAGTAGTAGGGGGACTAGCGGGACCCGCTACGAGCAGTACTTC. Translating gives CASSRGTSGTRYEQYF. The full variable domain, with the rest looked up from reference TRBV19 and TRBJ2-7, is DGGITQSPKYLFRKEGQNVTLSCEQNLNHDAMYWYRQDPGQGLRLIYYSQIVNDFQKGDIAEGYSVSREKKESFPLTVTSAQKNPTAFYLCASSRGTSGTRYEQYFGPGTRLTVT.

V usage is TRBV28 and J usage is TRBJ1-5; D not resolved. This CDR3 has 15 amino acids. Between the trimmed V and J ends, which lost 6 bases and 0 bases, there was a span of 12 bases. Looked up from germline, CDR1 is MDHEN and CDR2 is SYDVKM. CDR3 loop: CASSLVAVSNQPQHF. CDR3 nucleotides: TGTGCCAGCAGCCTCGTGGCAGTTAGCAATCAGCCCCAGCATTTT.

The V and J genes are TRBV6-5 and TRBJ2-5; 9 bases align to TRBD1. The V and J ends lost 6 bases and 5 bases, in that order; junction bases with no gene match: 10. The CDR3 runs 15 residues. Germline loops: CDR1 MNHEY, CDR2 SVGAGI. The CDR3, as DNA: TGTGCCAGCAGCTACAGGGGGCCGGGCAGGGAGACCCAGTACTTC. Translated: CASSYRGPGRETQYF.

J is TRBJ2-1 and V is TRBV2; 13 nucleotides agree with TRBD2. This CDR3 is 16 amino acids long. Germline V gives CDR1 SNHLY, CDR2 FYNNEI. J was trimmed by 9 bases and V by 6 bases; bases with no gene match: 11. CDR3 sequence (DNA): TGTGCCAGCAGAAAACTAGCGGGGGGGGCCTCCGGTGAGCAGTTCTTC. This translates into CASRKLAGGASGEQFF. Variable domain in full (rest from reference TRBV2 and TRBJ2-1): EPEVTQTPSHQVTQMGQEVILRCVPISNHLYFYWYRQILGQKVEFLVSFYNNEISEKSEIFDDQFSVERPDGSNFTLKIRSTKLEDSAMYFCASRKLAGGASGEQFFGPGTRLTVL.

This clone was recorded a few times. The chain links TRBV7-3 to TRBJ2-5; the match to TRBD2 covers 7 bases. Germline V gene data show CDR1 as SGHTA and CDR2 as FQGTGA. The CDR3 runs to 15 residues. The junction had 5 bases not matched to a gene; V was cut back by 2 bases and J by 2 bases. CDR3: CASSLFGGRQETQYF. CDR3 DNA: TGTGCCAGCAGCTTATTTGGCGGGAGACAAGAGACCCAGTACTTC.

This clone was seen a handful of times. The chain employs TRBV10-2 and TRBJ2-2, with 8 bases that match TRBD2. Trimming cost V 5 bases and J 6 bases; bases outside gene matches: 5. Germline loops: CDR1 WSHSY, CDR2 SAAADI. The length of the CDR3 is 14 residues. The CDR3 reads CASSPGLVSGELFF. The CDR3 DNA reads as TGCGCCAGCAGTCCGGGACTAGTATCCGGGGAGCTGTTTTTT.

CDR3 sequence (DNA): TGCAGTGCTGGACAGGAGGAAAAACTGTTTTTT. Residues: CSAGQEEKLFF. The chain has TRBV20-1 and TRBJ1-4, with TRBD1 identical over 7 bases. V shed 5 bases and J 8 bases; nucleotides not matched to a gene: 2. CDR1 is DFQATT, CDR2 SNEGSKA, per germline (reference sequence). The CDR3 sequence is 11 residues long.

V gene TRBV4-2 combines with J gene TRBJ2-5; the match to TRBD2 covers 8 bases. CDR1 is LGHNA, CDR2 YNFKEQ, per germline. The CDR3 has 17 amino acids. V gave up 4 bases and J gave up 4 bases; unmatched junction bases: 14. The CDR3: CASSPYREAGVGETQYF. DNA for the CDR3: TGTGCCAGCAGCCCCTACCGGGAAGCGGGAGTAGGAGAGACCCAGTACTTC.

This clone has a handful of counts. The genes are TRBV28 and TRBJ1-4; 7 positions match TRBD1. Looked up from germline, CDR1 is MDHEN and CDR2 is SYDVKM. CDR3 size: 13 residues. Unmatched junction bases numbered 3, after V lost 5 bases and J lost 6 bases. CDR3 sequence reads: CASSPGTDEKLFF. The CDR3 DNA reads TGTGCCAGCAGTCCGGGGACAGATGAAAAACTGTTTTTT. Full variable domain (rest looked up from reference TRBV28 and TRBJ1-4): DVKVTQSSRYLVKRTGEKVFLECVQDMDHENMFWYRQDPGLGLRLIYFSYDVKMKEKGDIPEGYSVSREKKERFSLILESASTNQTSMYLCASSPGTDEKLFFGSGTQLSVL.

The V gene is TRBV10-3, the J gene TRBJ2-7, with 7 bases matching TRBD1. CDR3 length: 16 amino acids. Germline CDR1 and CDR2: ENHRY and SYGVKD. J gave up 3 bases and V 4 bases, and 12 bases lay outside the gene matches. This CDR3 reads CAISGRGDRVLYEQYF. DNA of the CDR3: TGTGCCATCAGTGGGAGAGGAGACAGGGTCCTCTACGAGCAGTACTTC.

The chain combines TRBV5-1 with TRBJ2-7; 7 bases line up with TRBD1. The germline gives CDR1 SGHRS, CDR2 YFSETQ. Germline trimming cut 0 bases from V and 0 bases from J; bases unmatched to any gene: 6. The CDR3 totals 16 residues. The CDR3 sequence is CASSLGGQLSSYEQYF. The CDR3 nucleotides are TGCGCCAGCAGCTTGGGGGGACAGCTGAGCTCCTACGAGCAGTACTTC.

This chain uses TRBV28 with TRBJ1-1; TRBD1 might be the D (5 bases). The CDR3 extends over 14 amino acids. From germline, CDR1 is MDHEN and CDR2 SYDVKM. V was cut by 4 bases and J by 2 bases, with 11 bases left in between. The CDR3 sequence: CASSSGNLNTEAFF. In DNA form, the CDR3 reads TGTGCCAGCAGTTCAGGGAACTTAAACACTGAAGCTTTCTTT.

The chain is built from TRBV28 and TRBJ1-2; possibly TRBD1 for D (6 bases). Germline CDR1 is MDHEN and CDR2 is SYDVKM. The CDR3 has 13 amino acids. Deletions cut 4 bases from V and 4 bases from J, with 10 bases between. The CDR3 DNA sequence: TGTGCCAGCAGTTCGGGGGGCGGCTATGGCTACACCTTC. This encodes CASSSGGGYGYTF.

The sample holds a few counts of this clone. This chain links TRBV14 with TRBJ2-3; TRBD2 is a possible D gene (5 bases). Germline V gene sequence: CDR1 SGHDN, CDR2 FVKESK. The germline V and J ends were trimmed by 3 bases and 0 bases, with 10 bases remaining between them. The CDR3 consists of 15 residues. The DNA of the CDR3 is TGTGCCAGCAGCCACGAGCGGTTGAGCACAGATACGCAGTATTTT. This sequence encodes CASSHERLSTDTQYF.

The V gene is TRBV12-5, the J gene TRBJ1-1; TRBD1 agrees at 7 bases. Germline V CDR1 and CDR2: LGHNT, FRNRAP. Losses at the gene ends were 1 base for V and 10 bases for J; bases not matched to a gene: 6. The CDR3 extends over 13 amino acids. The CDR3 spells CASGLEPQGRAFF. The CDR3 nucleotides read TGTGCTAGTGGTTTGGAGCCACAGGGGCGAGCTTTCTTT.

The chain has TRBV30 and TRBJ2-3; the D is unclear. This CDR3 has 14 residues. The germline V gene has CDR1 GTSNPN and CDR2 SVGIG (reference sequence). The CDR3: CAYIVLSYTDTQYF. For the CDR3, the DNA is TGTGCATATATAGTACTTTCCTACACAGATACGCAGTATTTT.

V usage is TRBV30 and J usage is TRBJ1-2; 12 bases line up with TRBD1. The CDR3 consists of 14 residues. The trim removed 3 bases at V and 8 bases at J, leaving 7 bases unmatched. Germline V gives CDR1 GTSNPN, CDR2 SVGIG (reference sequence). The CDR3 region has the DNA TGTGCCTGGAGCCGGGACAGGGGGCAGCGAGGCTACACCTTC. Encoded protein: CAWSRDRGQRGYTF.

The chain joins TRBV6-6 to TRBJ1-1, with 7 bases lining up with TRBD1. The CDR3 has 14 amino acids. Per germline, CDR1 MNHNY and CDR2 SVGAGI (reference sequence). The V segment lost 6 bases and the J segment 4 bases; nucleotides outside the gene matches: 8. CDR3 residues: CASRLQGLGTEAFF. The CDR3, as DNA: TGTGCCAGCAGGCTACAGGGGTTGGGCACTGAAGCTTTCTTT.

The chain combines TRBV28 with TRBJ2-4; 12 bases line up with TRBD1. J lost 9 bases, V lost 6 bases, and 9 bases had no gene match. The CDR3 totals 15 residues. CDR1 and CDR2 from the germline V gene are MDHEN and SYDVKM. The DNA for the CDR3 is TGTGCCAGCAGGCGGAGGGACAGGGGGCTCGCCATTCAGTACTTC. Protein: CASRRRDRGLAIQYF.

This sequence joins TRBV19 and TRBJ1-1; no clear D gene. Trimming pared 7 bases from V and 2 bases from J, leaving 17 bases between. Germline CDR1 and CDR2: LNHDA and SQIVND (reference sequence). CDR3 length equals 15 residues. CDR3 bases: TGTGCCAGTATCTTCGACGGGTCGGTAAACACTGAAGCTTTCTTT. Amino acids: CASIFDGSVNTEAFF.

The J gene is TRBJ1-2, the V gene TRBV5-1; D gene unclear. Deletions cut 4 bases from V and 8 bases from J, with 18 bases between. Per germline, CDR1 SGHRS and CDR2 YFSETQ. This CDR3 is 14 amino acids long. The CDR3: CASSQDGPWRGYTF. CDR3 coding DNA: TGCGCCAGCAGCCAAGACGGGCCTTGGAGGGGCTACACCTTC.

This chain links TRBV27 with TRBJ1-1; 7 nucleotides align to TRBD1. Looked up from germline, CDR1 is MNHEY and CDR2 is SMNVEV (reference sequence). The ends lost 4 bases at V and 6 bases at J; junction bases unmatched: 5. There are 13 residues in the CDR3. The CDR3 DNA reads TGTGCCAGCAGTTACCTACAGGGGTCTGAAGCTTTCTTT. This codes for CASSYLQGSEAFF.

The rearrangement joins TRBV28 to TRBJ2-3; 10 bases are a match to TRBD2. The CDR3 spans 19 residues. Germline values: CDR1 MDHEN, CDR2 SYDVKM. After removal of 3 bases from V and 2 bases from J, the junction contained 14 bases not matched to a gene. The DNA for the CDR3 is TGTGCCAGCAGTTTCCAGGAAACGAGACTAGCGGGTAACACAGATACGCAGTATTTT. This codes for CASSFQETRLAGNTDTQYF.

The chain combines TRBV6-1 with TRBJ2-1, with 8 bases matching TRBD2. The CDR3 loop spans 15 amino acids. The V segment lost 6 bases and the J segment 7 bases; nucleotides outside the gene matches: 11. In germline, CDR1 is MNHNS, CDR2 SASEGT. This chain's CDR3 is CASRGGLAPRNEQFF. The CDR3 region has the DNA TGTGCCAGCAGGGGAGGACTAGCCCCTCGAAATGAGCAGTTCTTC.

This clone was observed a single time. DNA for the CDR3: TGTGCCAGCATGGGGGAGGGGTATCAGCCCCAGCATTTT. Amino acid sequence: CASMGEGYQPQHF. The genes are TRBV7-9 and TRBJ1-5; tentatively, D is TRBD1 (5 bases). Per the germline V gene, CDR1 is SEHNR and CDR2 is FQNEAQ (reference sequence). The CDR3 is made up of 13 amino acids. Trimming pared 7 bases from V and 5 bases from J, leaving 12 bases between. The full variable domain, completed using reference TRBV7-9 and TRBJ1-5, is DTGVSQNPRHKITKRGQNVTFRCDPISEHNRLYWYRQTLGQGPEFLTYFQNEAQLEKSRLLSDRFSAERPKGSFSTLEIQRTEQGDSAMYLCASMGEGYQPQHFGDGTRLSIL.